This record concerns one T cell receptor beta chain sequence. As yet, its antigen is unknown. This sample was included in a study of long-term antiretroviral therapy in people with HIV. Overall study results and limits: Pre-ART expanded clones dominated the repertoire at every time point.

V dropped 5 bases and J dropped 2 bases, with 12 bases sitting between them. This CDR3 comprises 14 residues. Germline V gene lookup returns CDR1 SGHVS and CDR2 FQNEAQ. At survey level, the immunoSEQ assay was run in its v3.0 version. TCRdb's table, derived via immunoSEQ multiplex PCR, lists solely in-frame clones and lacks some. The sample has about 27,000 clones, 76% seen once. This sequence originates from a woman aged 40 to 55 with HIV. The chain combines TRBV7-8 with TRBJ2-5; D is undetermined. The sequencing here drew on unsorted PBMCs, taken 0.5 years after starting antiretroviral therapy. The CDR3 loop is CASSPRTVQETQYF. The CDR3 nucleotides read TGTGCCAGCAGCCCTCGGACGGTACAAGAGACCCAGTACTTC. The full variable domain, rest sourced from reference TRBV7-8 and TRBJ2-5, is GAGVSQSPRYKVAKRGQDVALRCDPISGHVSLFWYQQALGQGPEFLTYFQNEAQLDKSGLPSDRFFAERPEGSVSTLKIQRTQQEDSAVYLCASSPRTVQETQYFGPGTRLLVL.